These 28 T cell receptor beta chains share one sample of origin, sequenced in a study of CDR3 diversity in severe acne. MiXCR was run by TCRdb on the PCR reads, yielding one entry per CDR3 protein. Of 84,000 or so distinct CDR3 sequences in the sample, around 50% were seen once. The sample taken for sequencing was blood. Receptors were obtained from a male donor in good health, serving as a control.

The rearrangement uses TRBV7-6 and TRBJ2-7; D gene unclear. Germline-derived CDR1 and CDR2 are SGHVS and FNYEAQ. The CDR3 spans 13 residues. Trimming removed 6 bases at V and 6 bases at J, with 15 bases between. CDR3 in amino acids: CASRLTSGSEQYF. The CDR3 DNA is TGTGCCAGCAGACTTACTTCGGGTTCCGAGCAGTACTTC.

The V gene is TRBV6-5, the J gene TRBJ2-5, with 7 bases matching TRBD2. The assigned J gene may be wrong: the sequence end matches TRBJ2-1 better. This CDR3 is built from 14 residues. Per germline, CDR1 MNHEY and CDR2 SVGAGI. CDR3 residues: CASSPRDSGGEQFF. The DNA for the CDR3 is TGTGCCAGCAGTCCGCGGGACTCGGGGGGAGAGCAGTTCTTC.

The V and J genes are TRBV7-4 and TRBJ1-5; possible D gene TRBD1, 5 bases. Germline CDR1 reads SGHVT; CDR2 reads SQSDAQ. With 3 bases removed from V and 3 bases from J, the gap between germline ends came to 6 bases. This CDR3 spans 13 amino acids. CDR3 sequence: CASSLGVNQPQHF. CDR3 coding DNA: TGTGCCAGCAGCTTGGGGGTCAATCAGCCCCAGCATTTT.

The chain joins TRBV6-6 to TRBJ2-5; 10 bases match TRBD1. Germline trimming cut 8 bases from V and 5 bases from J; bases unmatched to any gene: 11. The length of the CDR3 is 15 residues. In germline, CDR1 is MNHNY, CDR2 SVGAGI (reference sequence). CDR3 coding DNA: TGTGCCAGCTCGACCCTGTGGACAGGGGGGGAGACCCAGTACTTC. Translating gives CASSTLWTGGETQYF.

By share, this clonotype counts as medium-sized (0.01 to 0.1%). This rearrangement joins TRBV9 to TRBJ2-7; no definite D call. The CDR3 extends over 13 amino acids. Germline-derived CDR1 and CDR2 are SGDLS and YYNGEE. V lost 0 bases, J lost 2 bases, and 6 bases lay in between. The CDR3 is CASSVGFTYEQYF. CDR3 nucleotides: TGTGCCAGCAGCGTAGGCTTCACCTACGAGCAGTACTTC. Looking up the rest from reference TRBV9 and TRBJ2-7 gives the full variable domain: DSGVTQTPKHLITATGQRVTLRCSPRSGDLSVYWYQQSLDQGLQFLIQYYNGEERAKGNILERFSAQQFPDLHSELNLSSLELGDSALYFCASSVGFTYEQYFGPGTRLTVT.

This clonotype was found many times. The chain employs TRBV2 and TRBJ2-5; D is ambiguous. This CDR3 has 11 amino acids. The V end was cut by 8 bases, the J end by 2 bases, with 6 bases between. Per germline, CDR1 SNHLY and CDR2 FYNNEI. CDR3 protein: CASLEQETQYF. The CDR3 DNA reads TGTGCCAGCCTGGAGCAAGAGACCCAGTACTTC.

The chain is built from TRBV10-3 and TRBJ2-5, with D perhaps TRBD1 (5 bases). The CDR3 covers 14 residues. V lost 0 bases, J lost 1 base, and 6 bases lay in between. CDR1 ENHRY and CDR2 SYGVKD come from the germline V gene. CDR3: CAISESRGQETQYF. CDR3 DNA sequence: TGTGCCATCAGTGAGTCTAGGGGCCAAGAGACCCAGTACTTC.

The table lists this clonotype with a few counts. The chain is built from TRBV15 and TRBJ1-5; 8 bases line up with TRBD1. The CDR3 totals 15 residues. The germline V gene has CDR1 LNHNV and CDR2 YYDKDF (reference sequence). V lost 3 bases and J lost 5; bases outside the gene matches: 6. Written as DNA, the CDR3 is TGTGCCACCAGCAGGGGGACAGGACTTGATCAGCCCCAGCATTTT. Its translation is CATSRGTGLDQPQHF.

This clonotype was observed once. The J gene is TRBJ2-2, the V gene TRBV29-1; D may correspond to TRBD1 or TRBD2 (5 bases each). Looked up from germline, CDR1 is SQVTM and CDR2 is ANQGSEA. The CDR3 extends over 14 amino acids. The CDR3 loop reads CSARDPRSTGELFF. CDR3 nucleotide sequence: TGCAGTGCTAGGGACCCTAGGAGCACCGGGGAGCTGTTTTTT.

The chain recombines TRBV25-1 with TRBJ2-3; TRBD1 agrees at 9 bases. CDR3 length: 17 residues. Trimming took 1 base from V and 1 from J; bases not matched to a gene: 6. Looked up from germline, CDR1 is MGHDK and CDR2 is SYGVNS. The CDR3, as DNA: TGTGCCAGCAGTGAATTGGGGACAGGGACCGGCACAGATACGCAGTATTTT. This encodes CASSELGTGTGTDTQYF. Together with reference TRBV25-1 and TRBJ2-3, the CDR3 gives the full variable domain: EADIYQTPRYLVIGTGKKITLECSQTMGHDKMYWYQQDPGMELHLIHYSYGVNSTEKGDLSSESTVSRIRTEHFPLTLESARPSHTSQYLCASSELGTGTGTDTQYFGPGTRLTVL.

The chain recombines TRBV9 with TRBJ1-2; TRBD1 agrees at 9 bases. After removal of 3 bases from V and 4 bases from J, the junction contained 4 bases not matched to a gene. Per the germline V gene, CDR1 is SGDLS and CDR2 is YYNGEE. CDR3 length equals 14 residues. CDR3 amino acids: CASSGGQGSYGYTF. As DNA, the CDR3 is TGTGCCAGCAGCGGGGGACAGGGAAGCTATGGCTACACCTTC.

V usage is TRBV11-2 and J usage is TRBJ1-2; 11 bases align to TRBD1. The CDR3 has 15 amino acids. The trim removed 6 bases at V and 6 bases at J, leaving 9 bases unmatched. Germline CDR1 SGHAT, CDR2 FQNNGV. CDR3 DNA sequence: TGTGCCAGCAGTTTCACCGGGACAGGGGGGAATGGCTACACCTTC. Its translation is CASSFTGTGGNGYTF.

This clonotype was observed at least ten times. This chain links TRBV4-1 with TRBJ2-1; 9 positions match TRBD2. The CDR3 contains 18 residues. The germline gives CDR1 MGHRA, CDR2 YSYEKL. V dropped 4 bases and J dropped 0; count of bases not matched to a gene: 10. CDR3 protein: CASSRVIAGASSYNEQFF. The CDR3 DNA sequence: TGCGCCAGCAGCCGGGTGATAGCGGGAGCCTCCTCCTACAATGAGCAGTTCTTC.

This clonotype was counted many times. The chain uses TRBV2 and TRBJ2-7; TRBD2 matches at 9 bases. The CDR3 spans 15 residues. The junction had 6 bases not matched to a gene; V was cut back by 3 bases and J by 3 bases. Germline V gene data show CDR1 as SNHLY and CDR2 as FYNNEI. The CDR3 loop reads CASSDYGREGYEQYF. The DNA of the CDR3 is TGTGCCAGCAGTGATTACGGGCGGGAGGGCTACGAGCAGTACTTC.

The CDR3 reads CASSPGQVYEQYF. In nucleotides, the CDR3 is TGCGCCAGCAGTCCGGGACAAGTCTACGAGCAGTACTTC. This rearrangement joins TRBV10-1 to TRBJ2-7, with D maybe TRBD1 (6 bases). Germline V gives CDR1 WNHNN, CDR2 SYGVQD (reference sequence). The V end was cut by 5 bases, the J end by 3 bases, with 11 bases between. The CDR3 runs to 13 residues.

Turning to this clonotype: This could be a read error, since a much larger clone is one nucleotide away. The V gene is TRBV29-1, the J gene TRBJ1-2; the D gene is possibly TRBD1 (5 bases). The CDR3 loop spans 12 amino acids. Germline V lookup: CDR1 SQVTM, CDR2 ANQGSEA. The CDR3 region is CSASQGDYGHTF. CDR3 nucleotide sequence: TGCAGCGCCTCGCAGGGTGACTATGGCCACACCTTC.

At least ten counts were recorded for this clonotype. This chain links TRBV20-1 with TRBJ1-5; TRBD1 aligns across 7 bases. The V and J ends lost 7 bases and 7 bases, in that order; junction bases with no gene match: 7. This CDR3 has 12 residues. CDR1 and CDR2 (germline): DFQATT, SNEGSKA (reference sequence). The CDR3 is CSGRQGEQPQHF. CDR3 DNA: TGCAGTGGGAGACAGGGTGAACAGCCCCAGCATTTT.

The chain uses TRBV27 and TRBJ1-1; D is perhaps TRBD1 (5 bases). Germline CDR1 MNHEY, CDR2 SMNVEV (reference sequence). The CDR3 totals 13 residues. The germline V and J ends were trimmed by 8 bases and 5 bases, with 15 bases remaining between them. CDR3 nucleotide sequence: TGTGCCAGCCGACAGTTTAGGGGAACTGAAGCTTTCTTT. Its translation: CASRQFRGTEAFF.

This clonotype was counted at least ten times. The chain employs TRBV5-1 and TRBJ1-3, with D perhaps matching TRBD1 (6 bases). Trimming left V 2 bases short and J 2 bases short, with 8 bases between. Germline loops: CDR1 SGHRS, CDR2 YFSETQ. CDR3 size: 14 residues. CDR3 in DNA: TGCGCCAGCAGCTTATCAGGGGCTGGAAACACCATATATTTT. This gives the protein CASSLSGAGNTIYF.

V gene TRBV2 combines with J gene TRBJ2-5, with a tentative D call TRBD2 (6 bases). Germline CDR1 SNHLY, CDR2 FYNNEI. V was clipped by 5 bases and J by 5 bases, with 15 bases between them. This CDR3 comprises 14 residues. The CDR3 loop reads CASSIRESRETQYF. DNA for the CDR3: TGTGCCAGCAGTATTCGGGAGTCCAGGGAGACCCAGTACTTC. Full variable domain (remainder filled in from reference TRBV2 and TRBJ2-5): EPEVTQTPSHQVTQMGQEVILRCVPISNHLYFYWYRQILGQKVEFLVSFYNNEISEKSEIFDDQFSVERPDGSNFTLKIRSTKLEDSAMYFCASSIRESRETQYFGPGTRLLVL.

This chain connects TRBV5-1 to TRBJ1-1; perhaps TRBD1 as D (5 bases). The CDR3 consists of 13 residues. Between the trimmed V and J ends, which lost 4 bases and 7 bases, there was a span of 14 bases. Germline CDR1 reads SGHRS; CDR2 reads YFSETQ. CDR3 bases: TGCGCCAGCAGCCCCGGACAAGGGTTTGAAGCTTTCTTT. This codes for CASSPGQGFEAFF. Full variable domain (missing parts from reference TRBV5-1 and TRBJ1-1): KAGVTQTPRYLIKTRGQQVTLSCSPISGHRSVSWYQQTPGQGLQFLFEYFSETQRNKGNFPGRFSGRQFSNSRSEMNVSTLELGDSALYLCASSPGQGFEAFFGQGTRLTVV.

The J gene is TRBJ1-3, the V gene TRBV19; D unresolved. V shed 8 bases and J shed 0 bases, with 8 bases lying between them. CDR1 LNHDA and CDR2 SQIVND come from the germline V gene (reference sequence). The CDR3 extends over 13 amino acids. Here the CDR3 DNA reads TGTGCCAGTCGGCCTCGCTCTGGAAACACCATATATTTT. Translated, it gives CASRPRSGNTIYF.

In this sample, this clonotype turned up many times. The chain combines TRBV10-3 with TRBJ1-2; D is unclear. V gave up 3 bases and J gave up 0 bases, with 11 bases separating them. Per the germline V gene, CDR1 is ENHRY and CDR2 is SYGVKD. CDR3 length: 15 amino acids. The CDR3 spells CAISESWWANYGYTF. As DNA, the CDR3 is TGTGCCATCAGTGAATCGTGGTGGGCTAACTATGGCTACACCTTC.

The chain uses TRBV4-1 and TRBJ1-2, with 7 bases lining up with TRBD1. V lost 1 base and J lost 4; bases outside the gene matches: 9. There are 16 residues in the CDR3. CDR1 and CDR2 from the germline V gene are MGHRA and YSYEKL. CDR3 in DNA: TGCGCCAGCAGCCAAGCGACACGACAGGGCATCTATGGCTACACCTTC. Its protein is CASSQATRQGIYGYTF.

The gene calls are TRBV20-1 and TRBJ2-2; D is unresolved. The CDR3 totals 14 residues. Germline V gene lookup returns CDR1 DFQATT and CDR2 SNEGSKA (reference sequence). Trimming cost V 3 bases and J 4 bases, with 12 bases left between them. This CDR3 is CSASGGWLTGELFF. The CDR3 coding sequence is TGCAGTGCTAGCGGTGGGTGGCTCACCGGGGAGCTGTTTTTT.

Comment on this clonotype: An end of the junction differs from the germline gene, which may be a read error. The chain is built from TRBV7-9 and TRBJ1-5; a possible D gene is TRBD1 (5 bases). The germline gives CDR1 SEHNR, CDR2 FQNEAQ (reference sequence). The CDR3 loop spans 14 amino acids. The CDR3 is CAGSLGAANQPQHF. CDR3 coding DNA: TGTGCCGGCAGCTTAGGGGCAGCGAATCAGCCCCAGCATTTT.

To note about this clonotype: One end of the junction fails to match germline, which may point to a read error. The chain carries TRBV9 and TRBJ1-2, with 9 positions matching TRBD1. The CDR3 sequence is 16 residues long. Germline CDR1 is SGDLS and CDR2 is YYNGEE. CDR3 in DNA: TGTGCCAGCAGCGTAGGAGGGACAGGGAGGTTGAGTGGCCACACCTTC. It is translated as CASSVGGTGRLSGHTF. Full variable domain (outside the CDR3, taken from reference TRBV9 and TRBJ1-2): DSGVTQTPKHLITATGQRVTLRCSPRSGDLSVYWYQQSLDQGLQFLIQYYNGEERAKGNILERFSAQQFPDLHSELNLSSLELGDSALYFCASSVGGTGRLSGHTFGSGTRLTVV.

Turning to this clonotype: This likely comes from a read error, as the CDR3 has no conserved phenylalanine or tryptophan at its end. No DNA is shown, since the ends of the CDR3 on it are uncertain; the CDR3 is the one TCRdb lists. The V gene is TRBV5-1, the J gene TRBJ2-5; TRBD2 is the table's D call and was not checked against the DNA. The length of the CDR3 is 18 amino acids, counting both ends. Looked up from germline, CDR1 is SGHRS and CDR2 is YFSETQ. The CDR3 loop reads CASSVRGQGDGYGYTFGS.